Below are 21 T cell receptor beta chains sequenced from a single sample in a study of STAT3 mutations in large granular lymphocyte leukemia (dated by TCRdb to 2018 to 2020). Beyond this particular receptor, the publication reports: Every T-LGLL patient showed at least one immunodominant TCRbeta clonotype, and about half showed multiple immunodominant subclonotypes.

These receptors have no identified antigens. The library was made by the immunoSEQ multiplex PCR assay. What TCRdb holds here is the immuneACCESS table cut down to in-frame rearrangements. Part of the clones is not present; checked against another copy, under half of the missing clones reflect an unresolved V gene, and the others are unexplained. The sample contains about 42,000 clones, about 81% of them found a single time. The ten largest account for around 0.43% of the sample. The sample consisted of PBMCs. These receptors were taken from a human donor with T large granular lymphocyte leukemia. Some clones in this sample may be carry-over from other donors' samples.

This chain connects TRBV28 to TRBJ2-5; either TRBD1 or TRBD2 may fit D (5 bases each). The CDR3 runs to 15 residues. From germline, CDR1 is MDHEN and CDR2 SYDVKM. Trimming removed 2 bases from V and 0 bases from J, with 10 bases in between. The CDR3 DNA sequence: TGTGCCAGCAGTTTAGGGACGGCGAACCAAGAGACCCAGTACTTC. As protein: CASSLGTANQETQYF.

The genes are TRBV7-2 and TRBJ2-3; D assignment may be TRBD1 or TRBD2 (5 bases each). CDR3 size: 14 residues. Per the germline V gene, CDR1 is SGHTA and CDR2 is FQGNSA. The V end was cut by 0 bases, the J end by 3 bases, with 7 bases between. As DNA, the CDR3 is TGTGCCAGCAGCTTAGCGTGGGGGACAGATACGCAGTATTTT. It codes for CASSLAWGTDTQYF.

The chain combines TRBV5-1 with TRBJ2-7; D not resolved. Germline CDR1 and CDR2: SGHRS and YFSETQ. This CDR3 spans 11 amino acids. Trimming left V 6 bases short and J 4 bases short, with 8 bases between. The CDR3 sequence: CASKNGYEQYF. The DNA for the CDR3 is TGCGCCAGCAAAAACGGATACGAGCAGTACTTC.

The chain couples TRBV5-1 to TRBJ2-3, with D tentatively TRBD1 (5 bases). CDR3 length: 16 amino acids. The V and J ends lost 4 bases and 0 bases respectively, with 15 bases between them. Germline CDR1 SGHRS, CDR2 YFSETQ. For the CDR3, the DNA is TGCGCCAGCAGCCCCCCGACAGAAGCTAGCACAGATACGCAGTATTTT. Amino acid sequence: CASSPPTEASTDTQYF. The full variable domain, in which reference TRBV5-1 and TRBJ2-3 provide the parts outside the CDR3, is KAGVTQTPRYLIKTRGQQVTLSCSPISGHRSVSWYQQTPGQGLQFLFEYFSETQRNKGNFPGRFSGRQFSNSRSEMNVSTLELGDSALYLCASSPPTEASTDTQYFGPGTRLTVL.

The rearrangement uses TRBV7-2 and TRBJ2-3, with TRBD2 identical over 7 bases. The V and J ends lost 8 bases and 3 bases, in that order; junction bases with no gene match: 17. The CDR3 is 17 residues long. Germline assignment: CDR1 SGHTA and CDR2 FQGNSA. The CDR3 spells CASASSPRLAVTDTQYF. CDR3 in DNA: TGTGCCAGCGCTAGTTCCCCGCGGCTAGCGGTGACAGATACGCAGTATTTT.

In its sample, this clone was seen a few times. The chain recombines TRBV28 with TRBJ1-6, with 11 positions matching TRBD1. This CDR3 has 16 residues. Germline CDR1 and CDR2: MDHEN and SYDVKM. J was trimmed by 4 bases and V by 5 bases; bases with no gene match: 4. The CDR3 spells CASSVRDRGYNSPLHF. The CDR3 nucleotides read TGTGCCAGCAGTGTACGGGACAGGGGGTATAATTCACCCCTCCACTTT.

The V call is TRBV30, the J call TRBJ1-1, with no clear D. V was pared by 7 bases and J by 2 bases, with 8 bases between. The CDR3 has 11 residues. CDR1 and CDR2 (germline): GTSNPN, SVGIG (reference sequence). The CDR3 region has the DNA TGTGCCTCCTCTATTAACACTGAAGCTTTCTTT. Translation gives CASSINTEAFF.

The chain links TRBV4-1 to TRBJ2-3, with TRBD1 identical over 8 bases. V was pared by 3 bases and J by 0 bases, with 2 bases of the junction left unmatched. Germline-derived CDR1 and CDR2 are MGHRA and YSYEKL. CDR3 length equals 15 residues. CDR3 nucleotides: TGCGCCAGCAGCCAGTGGACAGGGAGCACAGATACGCAGTATTTT. Translating gives CASSQWTGSTDTQYF.

V and J are TRBV19 and TRBJ2-7, with TRBD1 matching 10 bases. Germline CDR1 LNHDA, CDR2 SQIVND (reference sequence). There are 15 residues in the CDR3. V shed 5 bases, J shed 6 bases, and the junction held 10 bases outside the gene matches. The CDR3 is CASSPRDRGGLEQYF. The CDR3 DNA is TGTGCCAGTAGTCCAAGGGACAGGGGTGGTCTCGAGCAGTACTTC.

The gene calls are TRBV11-2 and TRBJ2-3, with unresolved D. Germline CDR1 is SGHAT and CDR2 is FQNNGV. The CDR3 is 14 amino acids. V lost 5 bases, J lost 4 bases, and 13 bases lay in between. CDR3 in amino acids: CASSPYGGSDTQYF. DNA for the CDR3: TGTGCCAGCAGCCCTTATGGCGGTTCAGATACGCAGTATTTT.

This CDR3 is CASSRGGAPSGELFF. The CDR3 DNA reads as TGTGCCAGCAGCCGCGGGGGGGCCCCGTCCGGGGAGCTGTTTTTT. V and J are TRBV11-3 and TRBJ2-2; 9 nucleotides line up with TRBD2. With 5 bases clipped from V and 6 bases from J, the junction kept 7 bases outside the gene matches. There are 15 residues in the CDR3. In germline, CDR1 is SGHNT, CDR2 YENEEA.

V gene TRBV4-3 combines with J gene TRBJ1-3; possibly TRBD1 for D (5 bases). Trimming left V 0 bases short and J 2 bases short, with 8 bases between. Germline CDR1 and CDR2: LGHNA and YSLEER. The CDR3 covers 15 residues. CDR3 sequence: CASSQDPGTGNTIYF. In DNA form, the CDR3 reads TGCGCCAGCAGCCAAGATCCAGGGACTGGAAACACCATATATTTT.

This clone has a handful of counts. The chain combines TRBV29-1 with TRBJ1-1; unclear D gene. The germline CDR1 and CDR2 sequences are SQVTM and ANQGSEA. V lost 8 bases to trimming and J lost 1 base, with 8 bases between them. CDR3 size: 11 residues. The CDR3 DNA follows: TGCAGCTCGACGGAGAACACTGAAGCTTTCTTT. Protein product: CSSTENTEAFF.

The chain uses TRBV2 and TRBJ1-5, with TRBD1 identical over 7 bases. The V gene's germline CDR1 is SNHLY and CDR2 FYNNEI. The CDR3 has 15 amino acids. With 6 bases clipped from V and 1 base from J, the junction kept 6 bases outside the gene matches. CDR3 region: CASRETGASNQPQHF. The CDR3 DNA reads as TGTGCCAGCAGGGAAACAGGGGCGAGCAATCAGCCCCAGCATTTT.

The CDR3 DNA is TGTGCCAGCAGTTACTCGAGCAGGGGCGGCTACACCTTC. This translates into CASSYSSRGGYTF. The V and J genes are TRBV6-6 and TRBJ1-2; possible D gene TRBD1, 6 bases. The CDR3 has 13 residues. The V end was cut by 0 bases, the J end by 8 bases, with 10 bases between. The germline gives CDR1 MNHNY, CDR2 SVGAGI (reference sequence).

This rearrangement joins TRBV27 to TRBJ2-7; 11 positions agree with TRBD2. Germline CDR1 MNHEY, CDR2 SMNVEV (reference sequence). The J segment lost 3 bases and the V segment lost 5 bases, leaving 12 bases of the junction unmatched. The CDR3 consists of 17 residues. The CDR3 bases are TGTGCCAGCAGTCCCCCCGGGACTAGCGGCATAGTCTACGAGCAGTACTTC. Its translation: CASSPPGTSGIVYEQYF.

The gene calls are TRBV6-1 and TRBJ1-3, with D unclear. Per the germline V gene, CDR1 is MNHNS and CDR2 is SASEGT. The CDR3 length is 14 residues. V lost 5 bases, J lost 4 bases, and 12 bases lay in between. The CDR3: CASSPPASGNTIYF. As DNA, the CDR3 is TGTGCCAGCAGTCCCCCGGCCTCCGGAAACACCATATATTTT.

This chain uses TRBV19 with TRBJ2-5; D remains unclear. Trimming took off 1 base at V and 4 bases at J, with 10 bases between the two ends. CDR1 LNHDA and CDR2 SQIVND come from the germline V gene (reference sequence). The CDR3 sequence is 14 residues long. The CDR3 loop is CASSIGWAGETQYF. CDR3 in DNA: TGTGCCAGTAGTATAGGATGGGCAGGAGAGACCCAGTACTTC.

The chain uses TRBV30 and TRBJ2-7; D gene unclear. CDR3 length equals 13 residues. Trimming left V 5 bases short and J 2 bases short, with 13 bases between. The V gene's germline CDR1 is GTSNPN and CDR2 SVGIG (reference sequence). CDR3 protein: CAWLDGLTYEQYF. The CDR3 DNA follows: TGTGCCTGGTTGGACGGCCTAACCTACGAGCAGTACTTC.

This chain joins TRBV29-1 and TRBJ2-3; D is ambiguous. CDR1 SQVTM and CDR2 ANQGSEA come from the germline V gene. CDR3 length: 10 amino acids. Trimming shortened V by 6 bases and J by 2 bases, and 3 bases separated the two germline ends. The CDR3 spells CSVVTDTQYF. As DNA, the CDR3 is TGCAGCGTCGTCACAGATACGCAGTATTTT.

The chain employs TRBV2 and TRBJ1-1, with 8 bases fitting TRBD1. CDR1 and CDR2 from the germline V gene are SNHLY and FYNNEI. J lost 2 bases, V lost 6 bases, and 2 bases had no gene match. The CDR3 runs 13 residues. This CDR3 reads CASSGQGNTEAFF. The DNA of the CDR3 is TGTGCCAGCAGCGGACAGGGAAACACTGAAGCTTTCTTT. Variable domain in full (rest from reference TRBV2 and TRBJ1-1): EPEVTQTPSHQVTQMGQEVILRCVPISNHLYFYWYRQILGQKVEFLVSFYNNEISEKSEIFDDQFSVERPDGSNFTLKIRSTKLEDSAMYFCASSGQGNTEAFFGQGTRLTVV.